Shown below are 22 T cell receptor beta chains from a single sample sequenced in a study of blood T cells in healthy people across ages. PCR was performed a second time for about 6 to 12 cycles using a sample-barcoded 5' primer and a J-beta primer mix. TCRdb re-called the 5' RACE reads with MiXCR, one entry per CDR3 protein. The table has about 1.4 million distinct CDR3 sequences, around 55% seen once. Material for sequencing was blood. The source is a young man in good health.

The CDR3 protein is CASIGAGNYGYTF. The DNA for the CDR3 is TGTGCCAGCATAGGTGCGGGAAACTATGGCTACACCTTC. The chain has TRBV6-5 and TRBJ1-2; D not certain. Germline V gene lookup returns CDR1 MNHEY and CDR2 SVGAGI. CDR3 length: 13 amino acids. Deletions cut 7 bases from V and 2 bases from J, with 11 bases between.

CDR3 sequence (DNA): TGTGCCAGCAGCTTCCGGGATCACAATGAGCAGTACTTC. It is translated as CASSFRDHNEQYF. This rearrangement joins TRBV12-3 or TRBV12-4 to TRBJ2-7; possibly TRBD2 for D (5 bases). V shed 6 bases and J shed 7 bases, with 16 bases lying between them. The CDR3 has 13 amino acids.

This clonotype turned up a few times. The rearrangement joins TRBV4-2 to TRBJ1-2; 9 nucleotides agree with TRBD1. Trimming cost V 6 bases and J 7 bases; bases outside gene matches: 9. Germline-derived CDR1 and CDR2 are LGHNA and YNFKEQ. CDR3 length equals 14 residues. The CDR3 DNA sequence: TGTGCCAGCAGTGAGTTGGGACAGGGTATTGGCTACACCTTC. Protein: CASSELGQGIGYTF.

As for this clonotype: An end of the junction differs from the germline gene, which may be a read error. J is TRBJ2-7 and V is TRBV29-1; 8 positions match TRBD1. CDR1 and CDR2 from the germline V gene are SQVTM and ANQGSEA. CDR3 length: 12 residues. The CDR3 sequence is CNVGQGAYEQYF. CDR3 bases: TGCAACGTTGGACAGGGCGCCTACGAGCAGTACTTC.

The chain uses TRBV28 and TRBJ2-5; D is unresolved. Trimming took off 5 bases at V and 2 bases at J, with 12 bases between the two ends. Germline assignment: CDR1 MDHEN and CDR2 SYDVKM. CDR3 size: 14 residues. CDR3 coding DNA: TGTGCCAGCAGTCAAGTCCGCTCACAAGAGACCCAGTACTTC. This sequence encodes CASSQVRSQETQYF.

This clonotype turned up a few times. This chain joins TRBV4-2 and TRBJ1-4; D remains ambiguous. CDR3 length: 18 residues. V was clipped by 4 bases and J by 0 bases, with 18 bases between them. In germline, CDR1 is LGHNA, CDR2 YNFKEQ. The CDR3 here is CASSPTKRGFATNEKLFF. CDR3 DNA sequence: TGTGCCAGCAGCCCCACCAAACGGGGATTTGCAACTAATGAAAAACTGTTTTTT.

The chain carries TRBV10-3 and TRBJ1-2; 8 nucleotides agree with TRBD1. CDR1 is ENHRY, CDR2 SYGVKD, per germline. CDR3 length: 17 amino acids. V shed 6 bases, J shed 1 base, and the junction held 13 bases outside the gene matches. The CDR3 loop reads CAIRFGQGNSNNYGYTF. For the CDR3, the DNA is TGTGCCATCAGATTTGGACAGGGCAACTCTAATAACTATGGCTACACCTTC.

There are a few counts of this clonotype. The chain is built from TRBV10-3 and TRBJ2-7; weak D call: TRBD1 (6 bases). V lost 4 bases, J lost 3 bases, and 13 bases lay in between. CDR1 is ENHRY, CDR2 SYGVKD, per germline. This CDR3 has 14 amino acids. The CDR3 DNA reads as TGTGCCATCAGTGGGCCGGACAGCAGCTACGAGCAGTACTTC. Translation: CAISGPDSSYEQYF.

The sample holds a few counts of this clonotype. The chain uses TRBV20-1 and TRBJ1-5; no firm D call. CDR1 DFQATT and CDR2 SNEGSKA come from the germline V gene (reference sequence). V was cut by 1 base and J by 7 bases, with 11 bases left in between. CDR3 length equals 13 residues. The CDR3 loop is CSARGRGEQPQHF. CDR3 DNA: TGCAGTGCTAGAGGCCGTGGTGAGCAGCCCCAGCATTTT.

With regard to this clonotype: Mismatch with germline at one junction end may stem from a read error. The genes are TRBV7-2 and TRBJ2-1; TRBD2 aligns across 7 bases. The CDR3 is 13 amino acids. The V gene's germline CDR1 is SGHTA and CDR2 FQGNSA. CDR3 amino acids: CAGSRTRGDEQFF. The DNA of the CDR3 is TGTGCCGGCAGCCGGACTAGGGGAGATGAGCAGTTCTTC.

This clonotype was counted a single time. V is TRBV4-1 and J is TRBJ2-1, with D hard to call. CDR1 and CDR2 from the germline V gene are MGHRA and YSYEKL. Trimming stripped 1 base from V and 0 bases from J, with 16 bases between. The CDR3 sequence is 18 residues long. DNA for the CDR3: TGCGCCAGCAGCCAAGCCTTCCTGGACCCCAGCTCCTACAATGAGCAGTTCTTC. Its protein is CASSQAFLDPSSYNEQFF.

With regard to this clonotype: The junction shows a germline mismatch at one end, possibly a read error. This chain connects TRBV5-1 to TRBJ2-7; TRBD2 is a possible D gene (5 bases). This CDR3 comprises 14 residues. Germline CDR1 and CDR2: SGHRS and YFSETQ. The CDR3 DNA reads TGCACCAGCAGCTCCGGAGGTAGCAGCTACGAGCAGTACTTC. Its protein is CTSSSGGSSYEQYF.

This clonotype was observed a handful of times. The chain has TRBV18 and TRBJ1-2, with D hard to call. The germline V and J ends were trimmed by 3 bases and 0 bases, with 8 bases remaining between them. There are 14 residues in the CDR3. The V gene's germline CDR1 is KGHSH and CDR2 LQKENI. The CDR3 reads CASSPGRTNYGYTF. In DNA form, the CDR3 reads TGTGCCAGCTCACCGGGGAGAACTAACTATGGCTACACCTTC.

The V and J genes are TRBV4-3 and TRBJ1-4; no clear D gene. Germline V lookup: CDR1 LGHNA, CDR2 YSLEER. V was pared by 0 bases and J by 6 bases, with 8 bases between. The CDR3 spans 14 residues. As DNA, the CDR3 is TGCGCCAGCAGCCAAGACGCCGGGTATGAAAAACTGTTTTTT. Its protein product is CASSQDAGYEKLFF.

The CDR3 region has the DNA TGTGCGACGAGACGGGCCGGGCAAGAGACCCAGTACTTC. Translating it yields CATRRAGQETQYF. The chain is built from TRBV12-3 or TRBV12-4 and TRBJ2-5; the D is unclear. This CDR3 has 13 amino acids.

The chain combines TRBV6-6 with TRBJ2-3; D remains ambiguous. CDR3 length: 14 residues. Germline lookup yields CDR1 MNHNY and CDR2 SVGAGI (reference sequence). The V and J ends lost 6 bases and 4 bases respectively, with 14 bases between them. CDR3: CASRSSLRADTQYF. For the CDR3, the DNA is TGTGCCAGCAGATCGAGCCTTAGGGCAGATACGCAGTATTTT.

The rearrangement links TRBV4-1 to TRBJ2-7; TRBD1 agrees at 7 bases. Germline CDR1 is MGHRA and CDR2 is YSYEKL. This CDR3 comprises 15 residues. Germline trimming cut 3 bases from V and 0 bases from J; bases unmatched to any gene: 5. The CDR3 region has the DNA TGCGCCAGCAGCCAGCAGGGGGAGTTCTCCTACGAGCAGTACTTC. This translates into CASSQQGEFSYEQYF.

CDR3 protein: CSARGTQGPGELFF. As DNA, the CDR3 is TGCAGTGCTAGAGGCACACAGGGCCCCGGGGAGCTGTTTTTT. The chain joins TRBV20-1 to TRBJ2-2; D possibly corresponds to TRBD1 (6 bases). The ends were cut back, 1 base at V and 6 bases at J, with 12 bases in the middle. The CDR3 length is 14 residues. CDR1 DFQATT and CDR2 SNEGSKA come from the germline V gene (reference sequence).

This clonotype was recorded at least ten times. CDR3 residues: CASSPQYNEQFF. The CDR3 DNA reads TGTGCCAGCAGCCCCCAATACAATGAGCAGTTCTTC. V is TRBV12-3 or TRBV12-4 and J is TRBJ2-1; D unclear. The CDR3 runs to 12 residues. Trimming took off 6 bases at V and 4 bases at J, with 7 bases between the two ends.

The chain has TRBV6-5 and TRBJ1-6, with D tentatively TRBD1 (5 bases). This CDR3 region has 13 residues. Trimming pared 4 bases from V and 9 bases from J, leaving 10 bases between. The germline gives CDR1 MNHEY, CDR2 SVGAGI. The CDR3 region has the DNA TGTGCCAGCAGTTGGCAGGGCGGTTCACCCCTCCACTTT. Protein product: CASSWQGGSPLHF.

CDR3 loop: CASSLDRAEQYF. The DNA for the CDR3 is TGCGCCAGCAGCTTGGACAGGGCGGAGCAGTACTTC. V usage is TRBV5-1 and J usage is TRBJ2-7; weak D call: TRBD1 (6 bases). This CDR3 region has 12 residues. The V gene lost 0 bases and the J gene lost 7 bases, with 8 bases spanning the gap. Germline CDR1 and CDR2: SGHRS and YFSETQ.

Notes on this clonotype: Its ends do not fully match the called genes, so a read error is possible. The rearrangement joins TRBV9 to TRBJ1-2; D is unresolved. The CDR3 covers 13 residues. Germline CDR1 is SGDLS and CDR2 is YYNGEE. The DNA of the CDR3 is TGTGCCAGCAGTGTAGGGCAGAGCTATGGCTACACCTTC. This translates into CASSVGQSYGYTF.